This is a list of T cell receptor beta chains from one sample in a study of STAT5B mutations in CD4+ large granular lymphocyte leukemia. The repertoire was sequenced with immunoSEQ multiplex PCR; TCRdb's copy has only in-frame clones and lacks some. The sample has about 40,000 clones; roughly 79% are singletons. Sequences were obtained from CD4+ T cells from blood buffy coats. These receptors were collected from a human donor in good health. CDR3s include the opening cysteine and the closing phenylalanine or tryptophan. The D gene is left open where the match is weak.

V gene	J gene	D gene	CDR3 protein	CDR3 DNA
TRBV19	TRBJ1-5	-	CASTAQGGRALGNQPQHF	TGTGCCAGTACCGCCCAAGGGGGAAGGGCCCTGGGGAATCAGCCCCAGCATTTT
TRBV11-3	TRBJ1-6	TRBD1	CASSLEGGSPLHF	TGTGCCAGCAGCTTAGAAGGGGGCTCACCCCTCCACTTT
TRBV28	TRBJ1-4	-	CASSSQDLNGKLFF	TGTGCCAGCTCTTCACAGGACTTGAACGGAAAACTGTTTTTT
TRBV28	TRBJ1-3	-	CASSSDGNSGNTIYF	TGTGCCAGCAGTTCGGACGGAAACTCTGGAAACACCATATATTTT
TRBV30	TRBJ2-2	-	CAWTGANTGELFF	TGTGCCTGGACAGGGGCAAACACCGGGGAGCTGTTTTTT
TRBV7-2	TRBJ2-1	TRBD2	CASSPATSVNEQFF	TGTGCCAGCAGCCCCGCAACTAGCGTCAATGAGCAGTTCTTC
TRBV12-5	TRBJ1-5	-	CASGLDSQGNQPQHF	TGTGCTAGTGGTTTAGATTCTCAGGGCAATCAGCCCCAGCATTTT
TRBV2	TRBJ1-3	-	CASNKGPGNTIYF	TGTGCCAGCAATAAGGGACCTGGAAACACCATATATTTT
TRBV28	TRBJ1-6	-	CASSFEESYNSPLHF	TGTGCCAGCAGTTTTGAGGAGTCATATAATTCACCCCTCCACTTT
TRBV28	TRBJ1-1	-	CASSFGHAGNTEAFF	TGTGCCAGCAGTTTTGGCCATGCGGGGAACACTGAAGCTTTCTTT
TRBV5-1	TRBJ2-7	TRBD2	CASSLGTSGSYEQYF	TGCGCCAGCAGCTTAGGGACTAGCGGCTCCTACGAGCAGTACTTC
TRBV7-2	TRBJ1-2	TRBD1	CASSARQGDGYTF	TGTGCCAGCAGCGCCCGACAGGGAGATGGCTACACCTTC
TRBV14	TRBJ1-4	-	CASSPPGRGPNEKLFF	TGTGCCAGCAGCCCGCCGGGACGCGGACCTAATGAAAAACTGTTTTTT
TRBV10-3	TRBJ1-1	TRBD1	CAIRTGYDTEAFF	TGTGCCATCAGGACAGGGTACGACACTGAAGCTTTCTTT
TRBV5-6	TRBJ2-3	-	CASSLESSQYF	TGTGCCAGCAGCTTGGAAAGTTCGCAGTATTTT
TRBV28	TRBJ1-1	-	CASSFYFGQPNTEAFF	TGTGCCAGCAGTTTCTATTTCGGACAACCGAACACTGAAGCTTTCTTT